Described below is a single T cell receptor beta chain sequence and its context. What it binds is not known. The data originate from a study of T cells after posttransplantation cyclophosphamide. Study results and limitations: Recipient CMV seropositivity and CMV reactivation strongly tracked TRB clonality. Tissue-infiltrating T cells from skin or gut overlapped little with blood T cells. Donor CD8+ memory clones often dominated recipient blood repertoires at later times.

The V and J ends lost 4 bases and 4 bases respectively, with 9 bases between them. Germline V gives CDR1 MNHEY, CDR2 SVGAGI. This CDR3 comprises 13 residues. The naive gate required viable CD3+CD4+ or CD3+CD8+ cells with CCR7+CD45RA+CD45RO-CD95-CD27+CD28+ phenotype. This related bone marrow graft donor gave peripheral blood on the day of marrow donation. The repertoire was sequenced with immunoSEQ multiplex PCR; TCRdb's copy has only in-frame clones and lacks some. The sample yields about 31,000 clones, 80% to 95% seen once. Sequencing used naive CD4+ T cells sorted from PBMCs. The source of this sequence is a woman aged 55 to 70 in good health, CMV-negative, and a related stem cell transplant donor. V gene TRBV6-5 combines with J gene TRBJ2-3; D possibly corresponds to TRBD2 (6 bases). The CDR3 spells CASSFPGADTQYF. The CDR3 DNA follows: TGTGCCAGCAGTTTTCCGGGGGCAGATACGCAGTATTTT.